This TCR beta chain was observed in a study of cytomegalovirus exposure and HLA in healthy donors. Notes on this clone: Its antigen is unknown.

Study outcomes and limitations: TCR beta V segments were, for the most part, productive about 87% or about 30% of the time in an earlier analysis. In a later analysis, specific HLA alleles were associated with 15,000 to 20,000 TCR beta sequences at a 0.05 false discovery rate.

This PCR relied on a set of 60 Vbeta primers and 13 Jbeta primers. Profiling relied on immunoSEQ multiplex PCR, and the TCRdb table lists in-frame clones only, not all of them. In the table there are about 170,000 clones, 77% of which are singletons. CDR3 size: 13 residues. Germline V gene sequence: CDR1 GTSNPN, CDR2 SVGIG (reference sequence). V lost 2 bases to trimming and J lost 5 bases; unmatched junction nucleotides: 5. The sequenced sample was PBMCs. The gene calls are TRBV30 and TRBJ2-7; 8 nucleotides line up with TRBD2. The clonotype originates from a woman in her twenties or thirties in good health and CMV-seropositive. DNA of the CDR3: TGTGCCTGGAGTCAAGCGGGAGCCGACGAGCAGTACTTC. Protein product: CAWSQAGADEQYF.